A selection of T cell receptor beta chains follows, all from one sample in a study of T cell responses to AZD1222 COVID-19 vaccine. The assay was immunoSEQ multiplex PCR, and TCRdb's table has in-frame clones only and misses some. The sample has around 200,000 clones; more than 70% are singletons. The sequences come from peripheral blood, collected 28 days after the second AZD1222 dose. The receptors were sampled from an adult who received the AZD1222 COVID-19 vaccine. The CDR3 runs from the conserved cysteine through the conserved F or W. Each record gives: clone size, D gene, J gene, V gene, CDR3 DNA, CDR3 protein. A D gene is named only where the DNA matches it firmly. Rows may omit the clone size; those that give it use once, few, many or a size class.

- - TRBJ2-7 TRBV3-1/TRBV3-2 TGTGCCAGCAGCCCCAACCTAAGACCGGATGGCGAGCAGTACTTC CASSPNLRPDGEQYF
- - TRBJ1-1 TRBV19 TGTGCCAGCGTACCATCTCTCATCGGGTCTCGAGGCACTGAAGCTTTCTTT CASVPSLIGSRGTEAFF
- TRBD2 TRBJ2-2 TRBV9 TGTGCCAGCAACCCTAGCGGGAGGGCGAACACCGGGGAGCTGTTTTTT CASNPSGRANTGELFF
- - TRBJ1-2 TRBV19 TGTGCCAGTAGTTCCCTGATTGATGCGGTTAGTGGCTACACCTTC CASSSLIDAVSGYTF
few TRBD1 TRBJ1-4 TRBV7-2 TGTGCCAGCAGCACCGGCGCGGGACAGGGGATTAATGAAAAACTGTTTTTT CASSTGAGQGINEKLFF
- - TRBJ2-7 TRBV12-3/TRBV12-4 TGTGCCAGCGGGTTTGACTCTCCCTACGAGCAGTACTTC CASGFDSPYEQYF
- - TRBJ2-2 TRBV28 TGTGCCAGCACTCGATCAACCCACACCGGGGAGCTGTTTTTT CASTRSTHTGELFF
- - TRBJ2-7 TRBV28 TGTGCCAGCAGTCCGCACACTACCTACGAGCAGTACTTC CASSPHTTYEQYF
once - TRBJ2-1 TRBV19 TGTGCCAGTAGTATAGAAGCGGAGCCCTACAATGAGCAGTTCTTC CASSIEAEPYNEQFF
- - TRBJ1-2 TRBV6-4 TGTGCCAGCAGTGACTCAAGATACTATGGCTACACCTTC CASSDSRYYGYTF
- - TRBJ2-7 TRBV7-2 TGTGCCAGCAGCATCCGGGACAACTCCTACGAGCAGTACTTC CASSIRDNSYEQYF
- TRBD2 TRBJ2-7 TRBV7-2 TGTGCCAGCAGCTTAGAGGCTAGCGGGAGTACCGCCTACGAGCAGTACTTC CASSLEASGSTAYEQYF
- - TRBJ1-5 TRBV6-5 TGTGCCAGCCACTCTGACAGCTATCAGCCCCAGCATTTT CASHSDSYQPQHF
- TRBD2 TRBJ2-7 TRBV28 TGTGCCAGCAGCGGGGGAGGGGCCTACGAGCAGTACTTC CASSGGGAYEQYF
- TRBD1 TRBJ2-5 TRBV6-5 TGTGCCGGCTCTCAACAGGGGTTGGGTCAAGAGACCCAGTACTTC CAGSQQGLGQETQYF
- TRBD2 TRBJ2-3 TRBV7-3 TGTGCCAGCAGCTTAAGGGAGGGAGATACGCAGTATTTT CASSLREGDTQYF
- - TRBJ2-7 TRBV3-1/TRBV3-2 TGTGCCAGCAGCCAAGTATGGGGGACCTACGAGCAGTACTTC CASSQVWGTYEQYF
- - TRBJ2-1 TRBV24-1 TGTGCCACCAGTGACCCGGGCAGGGGGGATGAGCAGTTCTTC CATSDPGRGDEQFF
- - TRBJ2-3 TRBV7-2 TGTGCCAGCAGCTTAGGTCTAGTGGGACCAGATACGCAGTATTTT CASSLGLVGPDTQYF
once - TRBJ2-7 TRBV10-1 TGCGCCAGCAGTGAAACAGGGAAACGTGACGAGCAGTACTTC CASSETGKRDEQYF
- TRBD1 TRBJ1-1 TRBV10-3 TGTGCCATAGCGATACAGGGGAGTGAAGCTTTCTTT CAIAIQGSEAFF
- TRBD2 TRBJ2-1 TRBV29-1 TGCAGCGTTGCTCGGGGGGTAAAAAATGAGCAGTTCTTC CSVARGVKNEQFF